The sequence of this TCR beta chain was determined in a study of T cell responses to AZD1222 COVID-19 vaccine. Study summary: Second doses at about 4 or about 12 weeks were pooled.

Some clones are missing from TCRdb's copy, which holds only in-frame ones; the method was immunoSEQ multiplex PCR. Of tens of thousands of clones in the sample, 76% were seen once. This CDR3 spans 14 amino acids. Germline CDR1 and CDR2: LNHNV and YYDKDF (reference sequence). The V end was cut by 0 bases, the J end by 2 bases, with 8 bases between. Details on this clone: Antigen unknown.

Study observations and caveats: Spike-spanning, vaccine-associated CD4 TCRs were dominant at 160-218 and 743-854. A rise in Spike-specific TCR breadth and depth followed two AZD1222 doses.

V usage is TRBV15 and J usage is TRBJ2-7; D might be TRBD2 (5 bases). This TCR was sampled from an adult in good health. The sequencing used peripheral blood, collected on day 0 of AZD1222 vaccination. The CDR3 sequence: CATSRDLAAYEQYF. CDR3 nucleotides: TGTGCCACCAGCAGAGATCTAGCAGCCTACGAGCAGTACTTC.